This T cell receptor (beta chain) was documented in a study of shared clonotypes between healthy human individuals. Findings and caveats of the study: Generally, naive subsets (rather than memory subsets) showed larger estimated richness.

Adult donors, all healthy and HIV-negative, had no recent acute infections or vaccinations. From CD4+ cells came CD45RA+ naive and CD45RA-negative memory subsets. The assay was immunoSEQ multiplex PCR, and TCRdb's table has in-frame clones only and misses some. The repertoire holds about 960,000 clones, with 76% as singletons. Trimming stripped 0 bases from V and 0 bases from J, with 9 bases between. CDR3 length equals 15 residues. Germline lookup yields CDR1 SGHAT and CDR2 FQNNGV. Regarding this clone: Its specificity is not known.

This rearrangement joins TRBV11-2 to TRBJ2-7, with D perhaps matching TRBD2 (5 bases). This clonotype was sampled from a man in his late teens or twenties in good health. Input material: memory CD4+ T cells sorted from blood. Subset indicated: CD45RA-negative fraction. In nucleotides, the CDR3 is TGTGCCAGCAGCTTAGATGATCGGGGCTCCTACGAGCAGTACTTC. Translation gives CASSLDDRGSYEQYF.